This TCR beta chain was captured in a study of cytomegalovirus exposure and HLA in healthy donors. The study, taken as a whole, reports: Sequencing likely caused a cluster of highly shared sequence variants. It was taken for granted in presence/absence analyses that sequencing depth across donors was roughly uniform. Differences between HLA loci emerged in a later analysis of TCR association rates, with DRB1 most and HLA-C fewest. Exclusion applied to some V segments, including TRBV6-2 and TRBV6-3, as they were indistinguishable.

About this clone: Its specificity is unknown.

Germline lookup yields CDR1 SGHAT and CDR2 FQNNGV. Trimming cost V 5 bases and J 10 bases; bases outside gene matches: 12. This CDR3 is built from 15 residues. The study ran its PCR with 60 Vbeta and 13 Jbeta primers. Produced via immunoSEQ multiplex PCR; TCRdb's table is partial and in-frame only. The data hold around 62,000 clones, with roughly 80% observed a single time. The chain has TRBV11-2 and TRBJ2-1; 9 bases fit TRBD2. Specimen: PBMCs. The receptor was isolated from a woman in her twenties or thirties in good health and CMV-seronegative. The CDR3 DNA follows: TGTGCCAGCAGCCCTCTGGCGGGGGGGAGGGAGGAGCAGTTCTTC. Residues: CASSPLAGGREEQFF. The full variable domain, completed using reference TRBV11-2 and TRBJ2-1, is EAGVAQSPRYKIIEKRQSVAFWCNPISGHATLYWYQQILGQGPKLLIQFQNNGVVDDSQLPKDRFSAERLKGVDSTLKIQPAKLEDSAVYLCASSPLAGGREEQFFGPGTRLTVL.